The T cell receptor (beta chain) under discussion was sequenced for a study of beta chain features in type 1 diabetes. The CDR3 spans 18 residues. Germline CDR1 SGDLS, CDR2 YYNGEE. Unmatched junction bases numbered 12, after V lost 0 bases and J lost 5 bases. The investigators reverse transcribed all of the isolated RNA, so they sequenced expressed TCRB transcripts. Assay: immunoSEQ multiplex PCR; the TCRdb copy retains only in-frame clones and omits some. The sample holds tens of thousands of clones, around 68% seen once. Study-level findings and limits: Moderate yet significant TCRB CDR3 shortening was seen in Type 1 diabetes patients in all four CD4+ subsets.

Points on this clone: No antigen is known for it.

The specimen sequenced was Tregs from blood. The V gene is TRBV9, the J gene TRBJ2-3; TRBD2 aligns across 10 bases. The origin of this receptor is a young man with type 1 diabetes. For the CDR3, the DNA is TGTGCCAGCAGCGTAGCCTCTAGCGGGAGATTGAGGATAGATACGCAGTATTTT. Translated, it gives CASSVASSGRLRIDTQYF.